This T cell receptor beta chain is from a study of T cells after yellow fever vaccination. Study background: Researchers used SMART-Seq v4 Ultra Low Input to prepare fractions that had low cell numbers. Study observations and caveats: Boosting was followed by the reappearance of most primary-vaccination clones (around 95% CD4, about 90% CD8).

The length of the CDR3 is 15 residues. The ends were cut back, 8 bases at V and 0 bases at J, with 13 bases in the middle. The germline gives CDR1 ENHRY, CDR2 SYGVKD. Notes on this clonotype: Its antigen remains unknown.

Template-switching 5'RACE yielded the TCR cDNA; a universal primer site and UMIs were added in the process. TCRdb fed the 5' RACE reads into MiXCR, producing one record per CDR3 protein. Of 250,000 to 300,000 distinct CDR3 sequences detected, over 10% appear once; the ten largest clones hold around 0.55%. This sequence originates from a young man who received the YFV17D yellow fever vaccine. Sample: CD4+ T cells sorted from PBMCs, taken 45 days after the yellow fever booster vaccination. The chain employs TRBV10-3 and TRBJ1-4; D ambiguous. The CDR3 DNA is TGTGCCATCCGGAATAGCGGCGCAACTAATGAAAAACTGTTTTTT. Translation gives CAIRNSGATNEKLFF.